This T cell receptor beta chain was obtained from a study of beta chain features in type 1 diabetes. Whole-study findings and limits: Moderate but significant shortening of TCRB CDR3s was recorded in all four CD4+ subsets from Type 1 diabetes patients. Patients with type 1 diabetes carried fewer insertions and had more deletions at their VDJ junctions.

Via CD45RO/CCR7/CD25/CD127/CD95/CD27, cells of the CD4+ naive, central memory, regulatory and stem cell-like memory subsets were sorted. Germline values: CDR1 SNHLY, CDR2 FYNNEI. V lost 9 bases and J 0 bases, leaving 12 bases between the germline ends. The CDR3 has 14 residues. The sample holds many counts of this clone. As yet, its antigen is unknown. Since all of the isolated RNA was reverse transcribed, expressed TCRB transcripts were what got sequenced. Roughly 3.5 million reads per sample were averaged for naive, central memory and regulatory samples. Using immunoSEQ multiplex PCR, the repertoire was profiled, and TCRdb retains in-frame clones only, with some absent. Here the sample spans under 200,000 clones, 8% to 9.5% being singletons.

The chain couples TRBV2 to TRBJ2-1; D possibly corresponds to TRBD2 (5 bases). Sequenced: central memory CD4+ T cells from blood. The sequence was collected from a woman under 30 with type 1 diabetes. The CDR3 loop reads CASQRASSYNEQFF. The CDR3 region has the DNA TGTGCCAGTCAGAGGGCTTCCTCCTACAATGAGCAGTTCTTC. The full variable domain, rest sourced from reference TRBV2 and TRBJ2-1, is EPEVTQTPSHQVTQMGQEVILRCVPISNHLYFYWYRQILGQKVEFLVSFYNNEISEKSEIFDDQFSVERPDGSNFTLKIRSTKLEDSAMYFCASQRASSYNEQFFGPGTRLTVL.